The clone carrying this T cell receptor beta chain is labeled as medium-sized (0.01 to 0.1%). This entry comes from a study of T-cell memory formation after mild COVID-19. Germline values: CDR1 SGHRS, CDR2 YFSETQ. V was cut by 2 bases and J by 0 bases, with 13 bases left in between. This CDR3 has 16 residues. One entry per CDR3 protein, called by TCRdb with MiXCR from the 5' RACE reads. The sample has 13,000 to 15,000 distinct CDR3 sequences, roughly a fifth seen once. The origin of this receptor is an adult woman who had mild COVID-19 (a few samples of this study predate the infection). Cell type and time point are not known. The rearrangement links TRBV5-1 to TRBJ2-3; TRBD1 or TRBD2 may be the D gene (5 bases each). Material for sequencing was PBMCs or a T cell subset sorted from them (not recorded which). CDR3 sequence: CASSFSGTASTDTQYF. The CDR3 nucleotides are TGCGCCAGCAGCTTTTCCGGGACGGCTAGCACAGATACGCAGTATTTT.